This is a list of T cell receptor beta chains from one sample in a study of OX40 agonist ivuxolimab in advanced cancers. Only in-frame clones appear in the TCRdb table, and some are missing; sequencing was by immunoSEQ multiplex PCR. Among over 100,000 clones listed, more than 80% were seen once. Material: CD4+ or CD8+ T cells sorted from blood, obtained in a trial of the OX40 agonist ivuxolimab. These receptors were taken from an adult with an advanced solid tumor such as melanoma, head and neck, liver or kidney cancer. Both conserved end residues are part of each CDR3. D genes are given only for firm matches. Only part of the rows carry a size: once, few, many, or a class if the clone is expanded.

TGCGCCAGCAGCCTAGCGGGGGGGCAGGGCGAGCAGTACTTC	CASSLAGGQGEQYF	TRBD2	.	TRBJ2-7	TRBV7-2
TGTGCCAGCAAGGAGCGGGGGAGCACAGATACGCAGTATTTT	CASKERGSTDTQYF	TRBD2	.	TRBJ2-3	TRBV7-2
TGTGCCTGGAGAGGTTCATTCCGGGAGACCCAGTACTTC	CAWRGSFRETQYF	.	.	TRBJ2-5	TRBV30
TGTGCCTGGAGGGGTCGGCCTAATTCACCCCTCCACTTT	CAWRGRPNSPLHF	.	once	TRBJ1-6	TRBV30
TGTGCCAGCAGTTCTTTTTCGGGGGCTGAAGCTTTCTTT	CASSSFSGAEAFF	.	.	TRBJ1-1	TRBV6-6
TGTGCCAGCAGCCAGGGGTTAACTGAAGCTTTCTTT	CASSQGLTEAFF	.	.	TRBJ1-1	TRBV7-2
TGTGCCTGGAGCGATGTGGGAGGGAATCAGCCCCAGCATTTT	CAWSDVGGNQPQHF	.	.	TRBJ1-5	TRBV30
TGTGCCAGTAGTGAAACCGGGACAGGGACAAGTAGCGGCTACACCTTC	CASSETGTGTSSGYTF	TRBD1	once	TRBJ1-2	TRBV19
TGTGCCAGCAGTACACAGGGCGGTCAGCCCCAGCATTTT	CASSTQGGQPQHF	.	.	TRBJ1-5	TRBV7-2
TGTGCCATCAGGGGACGTACCTCCTACGAGCAGTACTTC	CAIRGRTSYEQYF	.	.	TRBJ2-7	TRBV10-3
TGTGCCAGCAGCGTAGTAAGTAGGCCGAACACTGAAGCTTTCTTT	CASSVVSRPNTEAFF	.	.	TRBJ1-1	TRBV9
TGTGCCAGCAGTCCCTCGTCGGGGACCGGGCCCTACGAGCAGTACTTC	CASSPSSGTGPYEQYF	.	.	TRBJ2-7	TRBV28
TGTGCCAGCAGCGAACAGGGAACTCGTGTCCCCGGGGAGCTGTTTTTT	CASSEQGTRVPGELFF	.	.	TRBJ2-2	TRBV7-2
TGTGCCAGTGCAGGGTTGGCAGCTAATGAAAAACTGTTTTTT	CASAGLAANEKLFF	.	.	TRBJ1-4	TRBV6-5
TGTGCCGGTCAGACAGGGGTTGATGAAAAACTGTTTTTT	CAGQTGVDEKLFF	TRBD1	few	TRBJ1-4	TRBV7-9
TGTGCCTGGAGTGTGACGGACAGGGCAAATTCACCCCTCCACTTT	CAWSVTDRANSPLHF	TRBD1	.	TRBJ1-6	TRBV30
TGTGCCATCAGTGTGGTTAGCGGGGGAGACAATGAGCAGTTCTTC	CAISVVSGGDNEQFF	TRBD2	.	TRBJ2-1	TRBV10-3
TGTGCCAGCAGCTTTGGAGCTAACTATGGCTACACCTTC	CASSFGANYGYTF	.	.	TRBJ1-2	TRBV11-2
TGCAGCGCCCGACAGGGGTCCTCCTATAATTCACCCCTCCACTTT	CSARQGSSYNSPLHF	TRBD1	.	TRBJ1-6	TRBV29-1
TGCGCCAGCAGCTTGACAGCTTCGAACACCGGGGAGCTGTTTTTT	CASSLTASNTGELFF	.	.	TRBJ2-2	TRBV5-1
TGTGCCAGCAGCCGGGACACACGGGACTATGGCTACACCTTC	CASSRDTRDYGYTF	.	.	TRBJ1-2	TRBV28
TGTGCCAGCAGCGGCACCGGGGAGCTGTTTTTT	CASSGTGELFF	.	.	TRBJ2-2	TRBV7-3
TGTGCCAGCAGCCCCGGGGGTAAGGACACTGAAGCTTTCTTT	CASSPGGKDTEAFF	.	.	TRBJ1-1	TRBV28
TGTGCCAGCACCGGGACAGGGAGCTCCTACGAGCAGTACTTC	CASTGTGSSYEQYF	TRBD1	.	TRBJ2-7	TRBV11-2
TGTGCCTGGAGTGTCGGGACTAGCGGGGGCACAGATACGCAGTATTTT	CAWSVGTSGGTDTQYF	TRBD2	.	TRBJ2-3	TRBV30